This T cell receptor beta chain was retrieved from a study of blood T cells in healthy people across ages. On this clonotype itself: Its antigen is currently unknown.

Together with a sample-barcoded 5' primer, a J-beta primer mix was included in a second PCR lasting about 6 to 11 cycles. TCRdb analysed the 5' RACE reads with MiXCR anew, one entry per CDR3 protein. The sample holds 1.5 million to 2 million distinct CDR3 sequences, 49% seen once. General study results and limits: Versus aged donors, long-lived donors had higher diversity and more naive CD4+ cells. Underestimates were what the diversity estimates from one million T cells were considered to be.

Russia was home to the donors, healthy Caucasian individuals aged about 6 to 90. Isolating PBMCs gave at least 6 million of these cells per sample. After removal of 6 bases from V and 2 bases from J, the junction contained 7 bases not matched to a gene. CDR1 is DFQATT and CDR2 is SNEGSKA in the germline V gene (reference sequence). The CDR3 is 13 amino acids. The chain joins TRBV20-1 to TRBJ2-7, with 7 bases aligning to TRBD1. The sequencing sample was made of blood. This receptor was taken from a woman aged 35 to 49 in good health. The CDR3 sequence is CSAPDRNAYEQYF. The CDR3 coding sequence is TGCAGTGCCCCGGACAGGAACGCCTACGAGCAGTACTTC.